This T cell receptor (beta chain) was obtained from a study of cytomegalovirus exposure and HLA in healthy donors. Findings and limits, study-wide: Three chains linked to CMV were shown in vitro to be specific for CMV antigens. Common viral pathogens seemed, in a later analysis, to connect with several of the most significant clusters.

As for this clone: Its antigen is not known.

PCR used 60 Vbeta primers and 13 Jbeta primers. Measured with immunoSEQ multiplex PCR; TCRdb has only the in-frame clones, and not every one. This repertoire shows some 100,000 clones, about 70% found once; its top ten account for approximately 14%. This receptor was taken from a woman in her 70s in good health and CMV-seropositive. The sequenced material came from PBMCs.

CDR3 protein: CASSRVAREQETQYF. CDR3 in DNA: TGTGCCAGCTCACGGGTGGCGCGGGAACAAGAGACCCAGTACTTC. The chain has TRBV18 and TRBJ2-5; possibly TRBD2 for D (6 bases). CDR1 and CDR2 (germline): KGHSH, LQKENI. V lost 4 bases, J lost 2 bases, and 14 bases lay in between. CDR3 length: 15 residues.